These 28 T cell receptor beta chains share one sample of origin, sequenced in a study of beta chain features in type 1 diabetes. Whole-study results and caveats: A moderate, significant TCRB CDR3 shortening appeared in type 1 diabetes across four CD4+ subsets.

No cognate antigen is known for these TCRs. Every isolated RNA sample was fully reverse transcribed, so sequencing captured expressed TCRB transcripts. The repertoire was sequenced with immunoSEQ multiplex PCR; TCRdb's copy has only in-frame clones and lacks some. Of 550,000 to 850,000 clones detected, roughly 13% appear once; the ten largest clones hold about 0.02%. Sample: naive CD4+ T cells from blood. These receptors came from a man younger than 35 with type 1 diabetes.

This clone was found a few times. This chain's CDR3 is CASSLGTEQIYGYTF. The CDR3 bases are TGTGCCAGCAGCCTCGGGACCGAACAGATCTATGGCTACACCTTC. The chain is built from TRBV9 and TRBJ1-2; possible D gene TRBD1, 5 bases. Germline V lookup: CDR1 SGDLS, CDR2 YYNGEE. V was trimmed by 4 bases and J by 4 bases, leaving 17 bases between them. The CDR3 contains 15 residues.

Only a few counts were recorded for this clone. The chain carries TRBV4-1 and TRBJ2-6, with TRBD1 matching 9 bases. The CDR3 extends over 20 amino acids. Losses at the gene ends were 0 bases for V and 4 bases for J; bases not matched to a gene: 13. Per the germline V gene, CDR1 is MGHRA and CDR2 is YSYEKL. The chain's CDR3 is CASSQDRDRVSTSGANVLTF. In DNA, the CDR3 is TGCGCCAGCAGCCAAGATAGGGACAGGGTCTCCACCTCGGGGGCCAACGTCCTGACTTTC.

This clone turned up a few times. This sample also contains other DNA sequences that code for the same CDR3. The chain joins TRBV28 to TRBJ1-1, with D hard to call. Per germline, CDR1 MDHEN and CDR2 SYDVKM. The length of the CDR3 is 12 residues. V lost 3 bases to trimming and J lost 6 bases, with 8 bases between them. The CDR3, as DNA: TGTGCCAGCAGTTTGGACGGGGCTGAAGCTTTCTTT. Translation: CASSLDGAEAFF.

The gene calls are TRBV2 and TRBJ1-5; TRBD1 is a possible D gene (6 bases). Trimming shortened V by 6 bases and J by 7 bases, and 25 bases separated the two germline ends. The CDR3 consists of 17 residues. The V gene's germline CDR1 is SNHLY and CDR2 FYNNEI. The CDR3 region is CASRPPPTGKAYQPQHF. The CDR3 region has the DNA TGTGCCAGCAGGCCCCCCCCCACAGGGAAGGCATACCAGCCCCAGCATTTT.

This clone was observed a few times. The chain uses TRBV7-2 and TRBJ1-4, with D perhaps matching TRBD1 (5 bases). The CDR3 runs to 14 residues. CDR1 is SGHTA, CDR2 FQGNSA, per germline. V gave up 3 bases and J gave up 4 bases, with 9 bases separating them. This chain's CDR3 is CASSLGRINEKLFF. Written as DNA, the CDR3 is TGTGCCAGCAGCTTGGGACGGATTAATGAAAAACTGTTTTTT. Together with reference TRBV7-2 and TRBJ1-4, the CDR3 gives the full variable domain: GAGVSQSPSNKVTEKGKDVELRCDPISGHTALYWYRQSLGQGLEFLIYFQGNSAPDKSGLPSDRFSAERTGGSVSTLTIQRTQQEDSAVYLCASSLGRINEKLFFGSGTQLSVL.

This clone was seen a handful of times. The chain links TRBV7-2 to TRBJ1-4; D is perhaps TRBD1 (5 bases). V was shortened by 6 bases and J by 3 bases, with 14 bases between the two germline ends. This CDR3 contains 15 residues. Germline CDR1 and CDR2: SGHTA and FQGNSA. The DNA of the CDR3 is TGTGCCAGCAGAAAAGATGGGGGGTCTAATGAAAAACTGTTTTTT. Residues: CASRKDGGSNEKLFF.

The gene calls are TRBV7-3 and TRBJ2-5; perhaps TRBD2 as D (6 bases). Per germline, CDR1 SGHTA and CDR2 FQGTGA. This CDR3 contains 14 residues. Trimming shortened V by 1 base and J by 5 bases, and 11 bases separated the two germline ends. The CDR3, as DNA: TGTGCCAGCAGCTTAATAGGGAGGAATGAGACCCAGTACTTC. Translation: CASSLIGRNETQYF.

This chain uses TRBV25-1 with TRBJ1-4; no clear D gene. The V end was cut by 1 base, the J end by 8 bases, with 14 bases between. Germline V lookup: CDR1 MGHDK, CDR2 SYGVNS. This CDR3 spans 15 amino acids. In DNA, the CDR3 is TGTGCCAGCAGTGAATTGGTCAGAGCTAGAGAAAAACTGTTTTTT. It translates to CASSELVRAREKLFF. Using reference TRBV25-1 and TRBJ1-4 for the parts outside the CDR3, the full variable domain is EADIYQTPRYLVIGTGKKITLECSQTMGHDKMYWYQQDPGMELHLIHYSYGVNSTEKGDLSSESTVSRIRTEHFPLTLESARPSHTSQYLCASSELVRAREKLFFGSGTQLSVL.

This clone was observed a handful of times. V usage is TRBV7-2 and J usage is TRBJ2-5; 7 bases map to TRBD1. This CDR3 spans 15 amino acids. From germline, CDR1 is SGHTA and CDR2 FQGNSA. The ends lost 6 bases at V and 1 base at J; junction bases unmatched: 8. The CDR3 DNA is TGTGCCAGCAGTTATACAGAGGGGGCCCAAGAGACCCAGTACTTC. It yields the protein CASSYTEGAQETQYF.

On this clone: Other DNA sequences of this sample code for an identical CDR3. The CDR3 is CASSFGEYGYTF. Here the CDR3 DNA reads TGTGCCAGCAGTTTCGGCGAATATGGCTACACCTTC. The J gene is TRBJ1-2, the V gene TRBV28; unclear D gene. The V end was cut by 3 bases, the J end by 5 bases, with 7 bases between. The CDR3 extends over 12 amino acids. The germline CDR1 and CDR2 sequences are MDHEN and SYDVKM.

This clone has more than one count but fewer than ten. The chain couples TRBV27 to TRBJ2-2, with D maybe TRBD2 (6 bases). From germline, CDR1 is MNHEY and CDR2 SMNVEV (reference sequence). The CDR3 runs to 15 residues. The V and J ends lost 2 bases and 2 bases respectively, with 9 bases between them. The DNA for the CDR3 is TGTGCCAGCAGTTTAGGGGGGATTAACACCGGGGAGCTGTTTTTT. This encodes CASSLGGINTGELFF.

This clone was recorded a few times. The V call is TRBV13, the J call TRBJ2-1; 9 nucleotides align to TRBD1. Trimming removed 6 bases from V and 7 bases from J; junction bases left unmatched: 10. This CDR3 has 15 residues. Germline loops: CDR1 PRHDT, CDR2 FYEKMQ (reference sequence). The CDR3 DNA sequence: TGTGCCAGCAGTCCCGGGACAGGGACGGGGAATGAGCAGTTCTTC. This gives the protein CASSPGTGTGNEQFF.

V gene TRBV30 combines with J gene TRBJ1-2; possibly TRBD1 for D (5 bases). The CDR3 contains 14 residues. Trimming left V 3 bases short and J 3 bases short, with 14 bases between. The V gene's germline CDR1 is GTSNPN and CDR2 SVGIG (reference sequence). CDR3 amino acids: CAWRGVGPDYGYTF. CDR3 sequence (DNA): TGTGCCTGGAGAGGGGTAGGGCCTGACTATGGCTACACCTTC.

This clone appeared a few times. The V gene is TRBV25-1, the J gene TRBJ1-1; no reliable D call. Trimming took 3 bases from V and 3 from J, leaving 8 bases between them. From germline, CDR1 is MGHDK and CDR2 SYGVNS. The CDR3 is made up of 13 amino acids. The CDR3 is CASSESEYTEAFF. Here the CDR3 DNA reads TGTGCCAGCAGTGAGTCAGAGTACACTGAAGCTTTCTTT.

The V and J genes are TRBV27 and TRBJ1-1; weak D call: TRBD1 (6 bases). Germline loops: CDR1 MNHEY, CDR2 SMNVEV (reference sequence). Trimming shortened V by 4 bases and J by 5 bases, and 11 bases separated the two germline ends. This CDR3 has 13 residues. CDR3 coding DNA: TGTGCCAGCAGTTCTCCCGGGACAACTGAAGCTTTCTTT. Its translation: CASSSPGTTEAFF.

In its sample, this clone was seen a few times. The chain employs TRBV5-4 and TRBJ2-5; possibly TRBD1 for D (6 bases). Germline V gene sequence: CDR1 SGHNT, CDR2 YYREEE (reference sequence). Trimming removed 4 bases at V and 4 bases at J, with 17 bases between. The CDR3 loop spans 15 amino acids. CDR3 sequence reads: CASSIGQGPGETQYF. In nucleotides, the CDR3 is TGTGCCAGCAGCATCGGCCAGGGGCCGGGAGAGACCCAGTACTTC.

The table lists this clone with a few counts. The rearrangement joins TRBV19 to TRBJ2-5; no definite D call. The germline V gene has CDR1 LNHDA and CDR2 SQIVND (reference sequence). CDR3 length: 13 residues. V lost 5 bases, J lost 1 base, and 8 bases lay in between. Here the CDR3 DNA reads TGTGCCAGTAGTTTCCCGCGCCAAGAGACCCAGTACTTC. Its protein product is CASSFPRQETQYF. Variable domain in full (rest from reference TRBV19 and TRBJ2-5): DGGITQSPKYLFRKEGQNVTLSCEQNLNHDAMYWYRQDPGQGLRLIYYSQIVNDFQKGDIAEGYSVSREKKESFPLTVTSAQKNPTAFYLCASSFPRQETQYFGPGTRLLVL.

The chain carries TRBV5-1 and TRBJ2-2, with D possibly matching TRBD2 (6 bases). The germline gives CDR1 SGHRS, CDR2 YFSETQ. V shed 4 bases and J shed 4 bases, with 20 bases lying between them. This CDR3 contains 17 residues. The CDR3 DNA is TGCGCCAGCAGCCCGCTACTAGCAAGGGATCTCACCGGGGAGCTGTTTTTT. Amino acid sequence: CASSPLLARDLTGELFF.

This clone showed up just a few times. The chain recombines TRBV13 with TRBJ1-3; 7 nucleotides line up with TRBD1. CDR1 is PRHDT and CDR2 is FYEKMQ in the germline V gene (reference sequence). With 5 bases clipped from V and 8 bases from J, the junction kept 9 bases outside the gene matches. The length of the CDR3 is 14 residues. The CDR3 is CASSTYRGLDTIYF. CDR3 bases: TGTGCCAGCAGCACCTACAGGGGTTTGGACACCATATATTTT.

The chain is built from TRBV27 and TRBJ1-5, with a tentative D call TRBD1 (6 bases). This CDR3 is 16 amino acids long. Per germline, CDR1 MNHEY and CDR2 SMNVEV (reference sequence). V lost 7 bases and J lost 7, with 23 bases in between. The CDR3 loop reads CASTLRGDGEKQPQHF. In DNA form, the CDR3 reads TGTGCCAGCACCCTCAGGGGCGACGGGGAAAAACAGCCCCAGCATTTT.

This clone has only a few counts. The chain carries TRBV5-1 and TRBJ2-1; 10 bases are a match to TRBD2. The ends lost 1 base at V and 7 bases at J; junction bases unmatched: 5. CDR3 size: 15 residues. The V gene's germline CDR1 is SGHRS and CDR2 YFSETQ. The CDR3 bases are TGCGCCAGCAGCTTGCGCAGCGGGGGGGCGAATGAGCAGTTCTTC. Translating gives CASSLRSGGANEQFF.

This clone appeared a few times. This rearrangement joins TRBV9 to TRBJ1-3; D perhaps matches TRBD1 (6 bases). V lost 0 bases, J lost 0 bases, and 10 bases lay in between. The germline gives CDR1 SGDLS, CDR2 YYNGEE. This CDR3 is 16 amino acids long. CDR3 coding DNA: TGTGCCAGCAGCGTAGATTCAGGGGTCTCTGGAAACACCATATATTTT. Translation gives CASSVDSGVSGNTIYF. Supplemented by reference TRBV9 and TRBJ1-3, the full variable domain reads DSGVTQTPKHLITATGQRVTLRCSPRSGDLSVYWYQQSLDQGLQFLIQYYNGEERAKGNILERFSAQQFPDLHSELNLSSLELGDSALYFCASSVDSGVSGNTIYFGEGSWLTVV.

This clone was detected a few times. The gene calls are TRBV18 and TRBJ1-2, with D tentatively TRBD1 (5 bases). Trimming pared 3 bases from V and 9 bases from J, leaving 14 bases between. This CDR3 has 13 residues. Germline V gives CDR1 KGHSH, CDR2 LQKENI. The CDR3 spells CASSPGDRLSYTF. The CDR3, as DNA: TGTGCCAGCTCACCCGGCGACAGACTAAGCTACACCTTC.

This clone has only a few counts. The J gene is TRBJ2-2, the V gene TRBV5-4; D call uncertain. The germline V and J ends were trimmed by 0 bases and 2 bases, with 11 bases remaining between them. This CDR3 is 16 amino acids long. Germline V lookup: CDR1 SGHNT, CDR2 YYREEE (reference sequence). CDR3 sequence reads: CASSLVSDRNTGELFF. The CDR3 bases are TGTGCCAGCAGCTTGGTATCGGATAGAAACACCGGGGAGCTGTTTTTT. The full variable domain, rest sourced from reference TRBV5-4 and TRBJ2-2, is ETGVTQSPTHLIKTRGQQVTLRCSSQSGHNTVSWYQQALGQGPQFIFQYYREEENGRGNFPPRFSGLQFPNYSSELNVNALELDDSALYLCASSLVSDRNTGELFFGEGSRLTVL.

This clone was counted a few times. The chain uses TRBV7-2 and TRBJ2-1; 8 nucleotides match TRBD1. The length of the CDR3 is 13 residues. The germline gives CDR1 SGHTA, CDR2 FQGNSA. V shed 4 bases, J shed 6 bases, and the junction held 2 bases outside the gene matches. The DNA of the CDR3 is TGTGCCAGCAGCTGGACAGGGTCCAATGAGCAGTTCTTC. Protein product: CASSWTGSNEQFF. The entire variable domain, with the rest obtained from reference TRBV7-2 and TRBJ2-1, is as follows: GAGVSQSPSNKVTEKGKDVELRCDPISGHTALYWYRQSLGQGLEFLIYFQGNSAPDKSGLPSDRFSAERTGGSVSTLTIQRTQQEDSAVYLCASSWTGSNEQFFGPGTRLTVL.

In this sample, this clone turned up a few times. The chain uses TRBV6-5 and TRBJ2-5, with D possibly matching TRBD2 (6 bases). The length of the CDR3 is 15 residues. CDR1 and CDR2 from the germline V gene are MNHEY and SVGAGI. V was pared by 6 bases and J by 2 bases, with 16 bases between. This chain's CDR3 is CASSTTVGRQETQYF. CDR3 bases: TGTGCCAGCAGCACGACTGTCGGGAGACAAGAGACCCAGTACTTC.

Comments on this clone: Other DNA sequences of this sample code for an identical CDR3. V is TRBV7-9 and J is TRBJ1-1; D is ambiguous. The CDR3 extends over 13 amino acids. Trimming removed 2 bases from V and 1 base from J, with 5 bases in between. CDR1 and CDR2 (germline): SEHNR, FQNEAQ (reference sequence). DNA of the CDR3: TGTGCCAGCAGCTTACGGGGGAACACTGAAGCTTTCTTT. It specifies CASSLRGNTEAFF.

This clone was detected only a few times. The V and J genes are TRBV5-1 and TRBJ1-1; the D is unclear. The CDR3 totals 17 residues. V was trimmed by 3 bases and J by 0 bases, leaving 18 bases between them. From germline, CDR1 is SGHRS and CDR2 YFSETQ. The CDR3 DNA sequence: TGCGCCAGCAGCTCACAAGCCGGGGTGTTAATGAACACTGAAGCTTTCTTT. Amino acids: CASSSQAGVLMNTEAFF.